These T cell receptor beta chains were read from a single sample in a study of blood T cells in healthy people across ages. TCRdb processed the 5' RACE reads anew with MiXCR; each CDR3 protein has one entry. The top ten hold about 16% of the sample, which has roughly 650,000 distinct CDR3 sequences, around 32% seen once. The specimen was blood. Receptor source: a woman of 80 years or more in good health. Each CDR3 is given with its conserved first and last residue. Each record gives: V gene, J gene, D gene, CDR3 protein. D genes are given only for firm matches.

>TRBV2|TRBJ2-5|-
CASSDGGRGTQYF
>TRBV6-5|TRBJ2-7|TRBD1
CASSSWDRSYEQYF
>TRBV20-1|TRBJ2-7|-
CSARDPRDATYEQYF
>TRBV12-3/TRBV12-4|TRBJ1-2|-
CASSYKPNGGYTF
>TRBV3-1|TRBJ2-2|TRBD1
CASSNRGTGELFF
>TRBV7-2|TRBJ1-2|-
CASSLVQGYGYTF
>TRBV4-2|TRBJ2-1|-
CASSQAAGGLYSEQFF
>TRBV3-1|TRBJ2-2|-
CASSQVGSKTGELFF
>TRBV7-2|TRBJ1-2|-
CASSRGGQTYGYTF
>TRBV2|TRBJ1-2|TRBD1
CASRGQGWNGYTF